This TCR beta chain emerged from a study of identical twins. Study findings and constraints: Beta out-of-frame sequences displayed a weaker excess of sharing between twins. The abundant beta clonotypes from cord blood had fewer insertions, and memory repertoires had none of this.

TCRdb re-called the 5' RACE reads through MiXCR, storing one row per CDR3 protein. The sample carries about 530,000 distinct CDR3 sequences, roughly 15% recorded once. On this clonotype itself: Its antigen is not known.

All donors were healthy, and all were Caucasian. The ends lost 2 bases at V and 7 bases at J; junction bases unmatched: 7. The germline gives CDR1 LGHDT, CDR2 YNNKEL (reference sequence). CDR3 length: 14 amino acids. This sample also belongs to another study, concerning yellow fever vaccine responses in identical twins. Per that study: Convergence reportedly seemed to mark part of the twins' vaccine T cell response, with personalization marking the rest.

Sequenced sample: CD4+ T cells sorted from blood. This chain connects TRBV3-1 to TRBJ2-5; 7 nucleotides align to TRBD1. The TCR originated in a woman aged 18-30 years in good health. In DNA, the CDR3 is TGTGCCAGCAGCCAAACAGGGGCCCCTCGGACCCAGTACTTC. Protein: CASSQTGAPRTQYF.